The next 30 T cell receptor beta chains were all read from a single sample in a study of OX40 agonist ivuxolimab in advanced cancers. Generated by immunoSEQ multiplex PCR, the TCRdb table keeps only in-frame clones and is missing some. The sample includes tens of thousands of clones, approximately 82% seen only once; the top ten take roughly a quarter. The specimen comprised CD4+ or CD8+ T cells sorted from blood, sampled in a trial of the OX40 agonist ivuxolimab. These receptors were taken from an adult with an advanced solid tumor such as melanoma, head and neck, liver or kidney cancer.

This chain joins TRBV6-5 and TRBJ2-2; the D gene could be TRBD1 or TRBD2 (6 bases each). The germline V gene encodes CDR1 MNHEY and CDR2 SVGAGI. With 2 bases removed from V and 4 bases from J, the gap between germline ends came to 8 bases. The CDR3 is 14 residues long. CDR3 amino acids: CASSYGGRTGELFF. CDR3 in DNA: TGTGCCAGCAGTTACGGGGGGCGCACCGGGGAGCTGTTTTTT.

The CDR3 DNA sequence: TGTGCCAGCAGCCAGGTTTCAGGGGCTAATGAGCAGTTCTTC. Encoded protein: CASSQVSGANEQFF. This rearrangement joins TRBV28 to TRBJ2-1; D might be TRBD1 (6 bases). V was trimmed by 6 bases and J by 7 bases, leaving 16 bases between them. Germline lookup yields CDR1 MDHEN and CDR2 SYDVKM. The CDR3 is 14 amino acids.

The chain joins TRBV27 to TRBJ1-5, with a possible D match to TRBD1 (5 bases). The CDR3 extends over 14 amino acids. The V gene lost 8 bases and the J gene lost 2 bases, with 13 bases spanning the gap. The germline V gene encodes CDR1 MNHEY and CDR2 SMNVEV (reference sequence). The CDR3 sequence is CASRPRGGNQPQHF. The CDR3 nucleotides read TGTGCCAGCCGGCCAAGGGGTGGCAATCAGCCCCAGCATTTT.

The genes are TRBV5-4 and TRBJ2-7, with TRBD1 matching 8 bases. Germline V gene lookup returns CDR1 SGHNT and CDR2 YYREEE (reference sequence). V gave up 5 bases and J gave up 7 bases; unmatched junction bases: 14. The length of the CDR3 is 15 residues. The CDR3 sequence: CASRPGVGTGLEQYF. DNA for the CDR3: TGTGCCAGCAGGCCCGGTGTTGGGACAGGCCTTGAGCAGTACTTC.

The chain has TRBV28 and TRBJ2-5; D perhaps matches TRBD1 (5 bases). This CDR3 is built from 16 residues. Trimming pared 5 bases from V and 2 bases from J, leaving 18 bases between. Germline V lookup: CDR1 MDHEN, CDR2 SYDVKM. The CDR3: CASSLPKTALQETQYF. Here the CDR3 DNA reads TGTGCCAGCAGTCTACCAAAGACAGCACTACAAGAGACCCAGTACTTC.

This rearrangement joins TRBV19 to TRBJ2-7, with D uncertain. Germline loops: CDR1 LNHDA, CDR2 SQIVND (reference sequence). V was cut by 2 bases and J by 5 bases, with 13 bases left in between. This CDR3 has 14 amino acids. The CDR3 bases are TGTGCCAGTAGTATATCTATTTTAACCAACGAGCAGTACTTC. Translation: CASSISILTNEQYF.

This sequence joins TRBV6-6 and TRBJ2-1, with 7 bases aligning to TRBD2. Losses at the gene ends were 2 bases for V and 8 bases for J; bases not matched to a gene: 9. The CDR3 runs to 15 residues. CDR1 is MNHNY and CDR2 is SVGAGI in the germline V gene (reference sequence). The CDR3 loop reads CASSYPPGGSDEQFF. Here the CDR3 DNA reads TGTGCCAGCAGTTACCCCCCTGGCGGGAGTGATGAGCAGTTCTTC.

The V gene is TRBV6-5, the J gene TRBJ2-1, with a weak D call TRBD2 (6 bases). Germline assignment: CDR1 MNHEY and CDR2 SVGAGI. The CDR3 is 14 residues long. V was clipped by 0 bases and J by 4 bases, with 7 bases between them. CDR3 in amino acids: CASSYSAGYNEQFF. CDR3 DNA sequence: TGTGCCAGCAGTTACTCGGCGGGATACAATGAGCAGTTCTTC.

V and J are TRBV27 and TRBJ2-1, with TRBD2 matching over 9 bases. Germline V lookup: CDR1 MNHEY, CDR2 SMNVEV (reference sequence). The V and J ends lost 5 bases and 2 bases, in that order; junction bases with no gene match: 4. This CDR3 spans 15 amino acids. CDR3 coding DNA: TGTGCCAGCAGTATATTAGCGGGAGCCTACAATGAGCAGTTCTTC. Translation: CASSILAGAYNEQFF.

The chain has TRBV27 and TRBJ2-1; 9 bases agree with TRBD2. Germline V gene sequence: CDR1 MNHEY, CDR2 SMNVEV (reference sequence). The junction had 5 bases not matched to a gene; V was cut back by 6 bases and J by 2 bases. The CDR3 loop spans 15 amino acids. The chain's CDR3 is CASRNSGSPYNEQFF. The CDR3 coding sequence is TGTGCCAGCAGGAATAGCGGGAGCCCCTACAATGAGCAGTTCTTC.

The V gene is TRBV10-1, the J gene TRBJ2-7, with 15 bases lining up with TRBD2. This CDR3 region has 16 residues. From germline, CDR1 is WNHNN and CDR2 SYGVQD (reference sequence). J gave up 5 bases and V 6 bases, and 8 bases lay outside the gene matches. The CDR3 region is CASSRGLAGGPDEQYF. The CDR3 coding sequence is TGCGCCAGCAGCCGGGGACTAGCGGGAGGACCTGACGAGCAGTACTTC.

This chain links TRBV6-4 with TRBJ2-1; 8 nucleotides align to TRBD2. Germline-derived CDR1 and CDR2 are MRHNA and SNTAGT. The V and J ends lost 0 bases and 8 bases, in that order; junction bases with no gene match: 9. CDR3 length equals 16 residues. The CDR3 nucleotides are TGTGCCAGCAGTGACTCCGGGACTAGTACTTCCGATGAGCAGTTCTTC. This gives the protein CASSDSGTSTSDEQFF.

This clone was counted only a few times. The genes are TRBV4-1 and TRBJ2-3; TRBD1 might be the D (6 bases). The CDR3 extends over 16 amino acids. Trimming took 0 bases from V and 1 from J, leaving 11 bases between them. CDR1 is MGHRA, CDR2 YSYEKL, per germline. The CDR3 DNA is TGCGCCAGCAGCCAAGATCTTCGGACAGGCACAGATACGCAGTATTTT. Amino acid sequence: CASSQDLRTGTDTQYF.

The rearrangement links TRBV27 to TRBJ2-6, with 9 bases that match TRBD1. The CDR3 covers 15 residues. Germline V gives CDR1 MNHEY, CDR2 SMNVEV (reference sequence). Trimming removed 8 bases from V and 4 bases from J; junction bases left unmatched: 6. CDR3 sequence reads: CASGVQGAGANVLTF. In nucleotides, the CDR3 is TGTGCCAGCGGCGTACAGGGGGCAGGGGCCAACGTCCTGACTTTC.

The chain uses TRBV2 and TRBJ2-1; perhaps D is TRBD1 or TRBD2 (5 bases each). The CDR3 extends over 13 amino acids. From germline, CDR1 is SNHLY and CDR2 FYNNEI. V shed 9 bases and J shed 7 bases, with 16 bases lying between them. CDR3 nucleotide sequence: TGTGCCAGGGGGGTGGCGAATTATAATGAGCAGTTCTTC. Protein product: CARGVANYNEQFF.

This clone has more than one count but fewer than ten. V and J are TRBV28 and TRBJ1-2; 8 nucleotides align to TRBD1. V shed 5 bases, J shed 3 bases, and the junction held 5 bases outside the gene matches. The CDR3 runs 14 residues. Germline V gene data show CDR1 as MDHEN and CDR2 as SYDVKM. CDR3 coding DNA: TGTGCCAGCAGTGTGGACAGGGTAGACTATGGCTACACCTTC. Amino acid sequence: CASSVDRVDYGYTF.

J is TRBJ2-1 and V is TRBV5-6; D is tentatively TRBD1 or TRBD2 (6 bases each). CDR1 is SGHDT and CDR2 is YYEEEE in the germline V gene. Between the trimmed V and J ends, which lost 1 base and 9 bases, there was a span of 20 bases. The CDR3 runs 16 residues. CDR3 residues: CASSLFERGARGEQFF. The CDR3 DNA reads as TGTGCCAGCAGCTTGTTTGAAAGGGGGGCGAGGGGTGAGCAGTTCTTC.

CDR3 bases: TGCGCCAGCAGCCAAGGGCAGGGTGAATTGAATATGCAGTATTTT. This encodes CASSQGQGELNMQYF. The chain couples TRBV4-1 to TRBJ2-3, with D possibly being TRBD1 (5 bases). From germline, CDR1 is MGHRA and CDR2 YSYEKL. V lost 1 base and J lost 11, with 19 bases in between. The CDR3 has 15 amino acids.

The chain carries TRBV6-6 and TRBJ1-2, with D perhaps TRBD1 (6 bases). Trimming stripped 6 bases from V and 6 bases from J, with 14 bases between. Germline V gene data show CDR1 as MNHNY and CDR2 as SVGAGI (reference sequence). The CDR3 extends over 13 amino acids. The CDR3 sequence: CASSPLSGDGYTF. CDR3 sequence (DNA): TGTGCCAGCAGCCCACTTTCAGGGGATGGCTACACCTTC.

The chain carries TRBV11-2 and TRBJ2-5, with D possibly being TRBD1 (5 bases). The length of the CDR3 is 15 residues. Germline-derived CDR1 and CDR2 are SGHAT and FQNNGV. Between the trimmed V and J ends, which lost 0 bases and 4 bases, there was a span of 12 bases. CDR3 loop: CASSLDLTQGETQYF. CDR3 sequence (DNA): TGTGCCAGCAGCTTAGATCTAACCCAGGGAGAGACCCAGTACTTC.

This chain links TRBV6-4 with TRBJ2-1; TRBD2 matches 7 bases. This CDR3 contains 15 residues. Germline CDR1 MRHNA, CDR2 SNTAGT. The V segment lost 2 bases and the J segment 2 bases; nucleotides outside the gene matches: 3. The CDR3 nucleotides read TGTGCCAGCAGTGACGGGAGGGAGCCCTACAATGAGCAGTTCTTC. As protein: CASSDGREPYNEQFF.

The sample holds one count of this clone. The chain joins TRBV10-3 to TRBJ2-3, with a weak D call TRBD2 (6 bases). In germline, CDR1 is ENHRY, CDR2 SYGVKD. The CDR3 extends over 16 amino acids. Trimming shortened V by 0 bases and J by 1 base, and 11 bases separated the two germline ends. CDR3 amino acids: CAISESIASGTDTQYF. The CDR3 region has the DNA TGTGCCATCAGTGAGTCGATAGCTAGCGGCACAGATACGCAGTATTTT.

This clone was detected only a few times. The V and J genes are TRBV6-1 and TRBJ2-2; D is possibly TRBD1 (5 bases). Trimming shortened V by 1 base and J by 4 bases, and 10 bases separated the two germline ends. This CDR3 has 15 residues. The germline V gene encodes CDR1 MNHNS and CDR2 SASEGT. CDR3 DNA: TGTGCCAGCAGTGAAGTAACAGGCTTCACCGGGGAGCTGTTTTTT. Translated: CASSEVTGFTGELFF.

The J gene is TRBJ2-4, the V gene TRBV5-1; D might be TRBD2 (5 bases). CDR1 is SGHRS, CDR2 YFSETQ, per germline. Between the trimmed V and J ends, which lost 0 bases and 5 bases, there was a span of 18 bases. This CDR3 spans 17 amino acids. The CDR3 DNA follows: TGCGCCAGCAGCTTGGTGGTCAATCGGGGTACGGAAAACATTCAGTACTTC. This translates into CASSLVVNRGTENIQYF.

This clone has only a few counts. V is TRBV28 and J is TRBJ1-5; D ambiguous. Trimming took 8 bases from V and 2 from J, leaving 10 bases between them. The CDR3 is 13 amino acids. Germline-derived CDR1 and CDR2 are MDHEN and SYDVKM. The CDR3 DNA is TGTGCCAGCGGTGAGGTGGGCAATCAGCCCCAGCATTTT. Translated: CASGEVGNQPQHF.

V gene TRBV14 combines with J gene TRBJ2-7; D remains ambiguous. Trimming removed 4 bases at V and 2 bases at J, with 12 bases between. Germline CDR1 SGHDN, CDR2 FVKESK. The CDR3 has 14 residues. This CDR3 is CASSPRVPAYEQYF. In DNA form, the CDR3 reads TGTGCCAGCAGCCCTCGGGTCCCTGCCTACGAGCAGTACTTC.

The genes are TRBV10-3 and TRBJ1-1; D ambiguous. V lost 0 bases and J 3 bases, leaving 8 bases between the germline ends. This CDR3 has 14 residues. In germline, CDR1 is ENHRY, CDR2 SYGVKD. This chain's CDR3 is CAISESGGYTEAFF. DNA for the CDR3: TGTGCCATCAGTGAGTCAGGTGGATACACTGAAGCTTTCTTT.

The chain joins TRBV6-5 to TRBJ2-7; TRBD2 matches at 10 bases. The CDR3 is 13 residues long. Germline values: CDR1 MNHEY, CDR2 SVGAGI. Trimming cost V 8 bases and J 12 bases; bases outside gene matches: 13. The CDR3 reads CASAKGLARTRYF. CDR3 in DNA: TGTGCCAGCGCAAAGGGACTAGCGCGCACGAGGTACTTC.

The V call is TRBV9, the J call TRBJ2-2, with D perhaps TRBD2 (5 bases). Trimming took off 4 bases at V and 11 bases at J, with 12 bases between the two ends. CDR3 length equals 12 residues. In germline, CDR1 is SGDLS, CDR2 YYNGEE. CDR3 sequence (DNA): TGTGCCAGCAGCTTACACAGCGGCGAGCTGTTTTTT. Translation gives CASSLHSGELFF.

By its share, this clone is medium-sized. CDR3: CASSQVLSNRLHEQYF. As DNA, the CDR3 is TGCGCCAGCAGCCAAGTATTATCGAACAGGCTCCACGAGCAGTACTTC. The V call is TRBV4-1, the J call TRBJ2-7; D might be TRBD1 (5 bases). The CDR3 loop spans 16 amino acids. V lost 1 base, J lost 5 bases, and 18 bases lay in between. Germline V CDR1 and CDR2: MGHRA, YSYEKL.